The subject of this entry is one T cell receptor (beta chain). Its antigen is unknown. The data were obtained in a study of PD-L1 blockade in urothelial cancer. The CDR3 runs to 14 residues. Between the trimmed V and J ends, which lost 6 bases and 2 bases, there was a span of 12 bases. Germline loops: CDR1 MNHNS, CDR2 SASEGT. Study results and caveats: Durable-benefit cases showed more tumor-associated blood clone expansion at 3 weeks.

Each PCR received spiked synthetic TCR analog templates. Profiling relied on immunoSEQ multiplex PCR, and the TCRdb table lists in-frame clones only, not all of them. Counted here are 70,000 to 75,000 clones, less than 90% occurring once; the ten biggest clones make up approximately 5%. The source was PBMCs, collected around atezolizumab (anti-PD-L1) treatment. The chain uses TRBV6-1 and TRBJ2-3; D gene unclear. This TCR was sampled from a man between 65 and 85 years old with urothelial cancer. The CDR3 nucleotides are TGTGCCAGCAGGGCCAGTGTCCCCACAGATACGCAGTATTTT. Its translation is CASRASVPTDTQYF.